A selection of T cell receptor beta chains follows, all from one sample in a study of T-cell reconstitution after alpha-beta-depleted transplantation in children. TCRdb redid the calling of the PCR reads with MiXCR, one entry per CDR3 protein. The sample lists roughly 790,000 distinct CDR3 sequences; less than 20% were seen once. The source material was PBMCs, mostly from graft donor cells, sampled 360 days after TCRalphabeta/CD19-depleted stem cell transplant. These receptors all come from a male patient younger than 18 who had a stem cell transplant for acute lymphoblastic leukemia, so the T cells may come from the graft donor. CDR3s leave out the opening cysteine and the closing phenylalanine or tryptophan. The order of the fields is V gene, J gene, CDR3 protein.

>TRBV4-1|TRBJ2-7
ASSFSGSPLYEQY
>TRBV20-1|TRBJ2-3
SADLHRGTDTQY
>TRBV5-1|TRBJ2-7
ASSLAGGGPSYEQY
>TRBV6-1|TRBJ2-1
ASSEGGLANEQGEQF
>TRBV19|TRBJ2-7
ASSTLDYEQY
>TRBV12-3/TRBV12-4|TRBJ2-5
ASRGLAGGILRETQY
>TRBV6-5|TRBJ1-4
ASSYSKGSHEKLF
>TRBV20-1|TRBJ1-1
SARDLTGATEAF
>TRBV12-5|TRBJ1-5
ASGLVPSNRAPNQPQH
>TRBV3-1|TRBJ2-5
ASSQEPNRETQY
>TRBV4-1|TRBJ2-1
ASSHLPGTVNNEQF
>TRBV4-1|TRBJ2-1
ASSQGGSGVLAGGRGNEQF
>TRBV11-2|TRBJ2-7
ASSPTMDQQY
>TRBV4-1|TRBJ2-7
ASSQDFLLAVSSYEQY
>TRBV28|TRBJ2-7
ASSPVGGYSSYEQY
>TRBV7-3|TRBJ2-1
ASSSSGTIYNEQF
>TRBV24-1|TRBJ2-7
ATSAPFLPYEQY
>TRBV10-2|TRBJ1-6
ASAQGGKVTSPLH
>TRBV12-3/TRBV12-4|TRBJ2-6
ASLFGGSGANVLT
>TRBV7-2|TRBJ2-7
ASSPVAGGFYEQY
>TRBV30|TRBJ1-2
AWSPWTGGYGYT
>TRBV5-1|TRBJ2-3
ASSPGAPTTDTQY
>TRBV7-9|TRBJ2-7
ASSWDTSYEQY
>TRBV6-2/TRBV6-3|TRBJ2-1
ASSYPRPQGGLPVSSYNEQF
>TRBV7-3|TRBJ2-1
ASSSDYGSYNEQF
>TRBV7-9|TRBJ2-7
ASSLGGTIGKGY
>TRBV11-2|TRBJ2-3
ASSLFGMGGPSATDTQY
>TRBV5-1|TRBJ2-1
ASSPGGASGRGRF
>TRBV29-1|TRBJ1-4
SVLGQSNEKLF
>TRBV10-2|TRBJ1-2
ASKMVSFDGGYT
>TRBV5-5|TRBJ2-3
ASSLAARVHTDTQY
>TRBV7-3|TRBJ2-7
ASSSVVGSGYEQY
>TRBV7-2|TRBJ2-1
ASSPGAGKPYNEQF
>TRBV6-2/TRBV6-3|TRBJ2-1
ASSYRGLRWENEQF
>TRBV4-1|TRBJ1-1
ASSPLGDYPGGETEAF
>TRBV11-2|TRBJ2-1
ASSLGPLLAGADNEQF
>TRBV10-3|TRBJ2-1
AISESEARLGEQF
>TRBV29-1|TRBJ2-1
SVEDWGQGVNEQF
>TRBV15|TRBJ1-1
ATSRDSSRGSTEAF
>TRBV20-1|TRBJ2-3
SATPAGTSGTTQY
>TRBV5-1|TRBJ2-7
ASSHGAGTYEQY
>TRBV12-3/TRBV12-4|TRBJ2-1
ASSPRLAGVGEQF